Shown below are 11 T cell receptor beta chains from a single sample sequenced in a study of blood T cell dynamics during melanoma immunotherapy. Using immunoSEQ multiplex PCR, the repertoire was profiled, and TCRdb retains in-frame clones only, with some absent. The sample records some 25,000 clones, approximately 88% being singletons. Noted time point: pre-treatment baseline. Sequencing was performed on blood, taken from a patient treated with checkpoint blockade. The receptors originated from a human donor with melanoma.

This chain links TRBV28 with TRBJ1-5, with D unresolved. There are 14 residues in the CDR3. Germline V lookup: CDR1 MDHEN, CDR2 SYDVKM. Trimming shortened V by 6 bases and J by 5 bases, and 14 bases separated the two germline ends. CDR3 sequence (DNA): TGTGCCAGCAGCCCTCCCGGGAGTCATCAGCCCCAGCATTTT. It yields the protein CASSPPGSHQPQHF.

This clone was seen once. The chain links TRBV7-6 to TRBJ2-1; 8 nucleotides match TRBD2. Germline CDR1 reads SGHVS; CDR2 reads FNYEAQ. This CDR3 is 16 amino acids long. V lost 5 bases and J lost 8; bases outside the gene matches: 14. The CDR3 protein is CASSRGGGRPLDEQFF. CDR3 sequence (DNA): TGTGCCAGCAGCCGGGGGGGCGGGAGGCCCCTCGATGAGCAGTTCTTC.

The chain recombines TRBV10-3 with TRBJ2-3; D not certain. Germline V gives CDR1 ENHRY, CDR2 SYGVKD. The CDR3 extends over 13 amino acids. Trimming took off 3 bases at V and 3 bases at J, with 7 bases between the two ends. The CDR3 sequence is CAISDSYTDTQYF. The CDR3 DNA reads as TGTGCCATCAGTGACTCTTATACAGATACGCAGTATTTT.

The chain links TRBV5-1 to TRBJ2-3; the D gene is possibly TRBD2 (5 bases). Germline CDR1 reads SGHRS; CDR2 reads YFSETQ. This CDR3 is built from 15 residues. V dropped 0 bases and J dropped 9 bases, with 17 bases sitting between them. CDR3 in amino acids: CASSLGSGRESTQYF. Here the CDR3 DNA reads TGCGCCAGCAGCTTGGGTTCGGGCCGGGAAAGCACGCAGTATTTT. Full variable domain (missing parts from reference TRBV5-1 and TRBJ2-3): KAGVTQTPRYLIKTRGQQVTLSCSPISGHRSVSWYQQTPGQGLQFLFEYFSETQRNKGNFPGRFSGRQFSNSRSEMNVSTLELGDSALYLCASSLGSGRESTQYFGPGTRLTVL.

This chain links TRBV9 with TRBJ2-1, with 8 nucleotides matching TRBD2. Losses at the gene ends were 4 bases for V and 6 bases for J; bases not matched to a gene: 9. Germline V gene sequence: CDR1 SGDLS, CDR2 YYNGEE. The CDR3 covers 15 residues. The CDR3 DNA sequence: TGTGCCAGCAGCATAAGCGGGAGCGGTGTCAATGAGCAGTTCTTC. Protein: CASSISGSGVNEQFF. Drawing the rest from reference TRBV9 and TRBJ2-1, the complete variable domain is DSGVTQTPKHLITATGQRVTLRCSPRSGDLSVYWYQQSLDQGLQFLIQYYNGEERAKGNILERFSAQQFPDLHSELNLSSLELGDSALYFCASSISGSGVNEQFFGPGTRLTVL.

V and J are TRBV9 and TRBJ2-7; 8 bases map to TRBD2. There are 16 residues in the CDR3. The V and J ends lost 3 bases and 4 bases, in that order; junction bases with no gene match: 12. Germline V lookup: CDR1 SGDLS, CDR2 YYNGEE. The CDR3 spells CASSARESGSRYEQYF. The CDR3 DNA is TGTGCCAGCAGCGCCCGAGAGAGCGGGAGTAGGTACGAGCAGTACTTC.

The chain joins TRBV5-6 to TRBJ1-2; D is undetermined. The CDR3 is 13 amino acids. V lost 2 bases and J 12 bases, leaving 17 bases between the germline ends. Germline CDR1 reads SGHDT; CDR2 reads YYEEEE. This chain's CDR3 is CASSFRTRSLDTF. The DNA of the CDR3 is TGTGCCAGCAGCTTCAGAACCAGGTCTCTCGACACCTTC.

This clone was seen a few times. The genes are TRBV6-5 and TRBJ1-2; D gene uncertain. The CDR3 consists of 16 residues. Germline V gene sequence: CDR1 MNHEY, CDR2 SVGAGI. V lost 0 bases, J lost 0 bases, and 11 bases lay in between. This CDR3 reads CASSYSPAGPNYGYTF. The CDR3 DNA reads as TGTGCCAGCAGTTACTCCCCGGCAGGTCCTAACTATGGCTACACCTTC.

J is TRBJ1-4 and V is TRBV7-8, with a weak D call TRBD1 (5 bases). Between the trimmed V and J ends, which lost 1 base and 6 bases, there was a span of 6 bases. The length of the CDR3 is 13 residues. CDR1 and CDR2 (germline): SGHVS, FQNEAQ. Written as DNA, the CDR3 is TGTGCCAGCAGCTTAGGGGGGGATGAAAAACTGTTTTTT. Its protein is CASSLGGDEKLFF. The full variable domain, in which reference TRBV7-8 and TRBJ1-4 provide the parts outside the CDR3, is GAGVSQSPRYKVAKRGQDVALRCDPISGHVSLFWYQQALGQGPEFLTYFQNEAQLDKSGLPSDRFFAERPEGSVSTLKIQRTQQEDSAVYLCASSLGGDEKLFFGSGTQLSVL.

Only one count was recorded for this clone. The chain has TRBV27 and TRBJ1-1; D remains ambiguous. Germline V lookup: CDR1 MNHEY, CDR2 SMNVEV (reference sequence). The germline V and J ends were trimmed by 2 bases and 4 bases, with 8 bases remaining between them. The CDR3 consists of 13 residues. CDR3: CASSLQWGTEAFF. The CDR3 DNA is TGTGCCAGCAGTTTACAATGGGGCACTGAAGCTTTCTTT.

V usage is TRBV7-6 and J usage is TRBJ2-2; perhaps TRBD1 as D (5 bases). The germline V gene encodes CDR1 SGHVS and CDR2 FNYEAQ. The CDR3 is 16 amino acids. V was shortened by 1 base and J by 0 bases, with 9 bases between the two germline ends. In nucleotides, the CDR3 is TGTGCCAGCAGCTTAGGACAGACCCCGAACACCGGGGAGCTGTTTTTT. It encodes CASSLGQTPNTGELFF. The full variable domain, its missing parts supplied by reference TRBV7-6 and TRBJ2-2, is GAGVSQSPRYKVTKRGQDVALRCDPISGHVSLYWYRQALGQGPEFLTYFNYEAQQDKSGLPNDRFSAERPEGSISTLTIQRTEQRDSAMYRCASSLGQTPNTGELFFGEGSRLTVL.